What follows are 27 T cell receptor beta chains derived from one specimen sequenced in a study of blood T cell repertoires in COVID-19 (dated by TCRdb to about 2020). Libraries were constructed by the immunoSEQ multiplex PCR assay. Not all clones reach the TCRdb copy of this immuneACCESS table, which keeps in-frame sequences only. Checked studies attribute under half of the gap to unresolved V genes and leave the rest unexplained. This sample holds a few hundred thousand clones; about 80% were observed only once. Around 3.4% of the sample belongs to the ten largest clones. Source material: peripheral blood. The receptor set was obtained from a woman older than 75 with acute or convalescent COVID-19.

In DNA form, the CDR3 reads TGTGCCAGCAGTTTAGGCAAATTTAGACCGCCGGGACAGGGGGTTTTTGAGCAGTTCTTC. Protein product: CASSLGKFRPPGQGVFEQFF. This chain links TRBV28 with TRBJ2-1, with TRBD1 identical over 11 bases. After removal of 2 bases from V and 9 bases from J, the junction contained 21 bases not matched to a gene. Germline values: CDR1 MDHEN, CDR2 SYDVKM. CDR3 length equals 20 residues.

This clone showed up just a few times. CDR3 sequence (DNA): TGTGCCAGCAGTTTAAGGCAGGGACTTTCTGAAGCTTTCTTT. Translating it yields CASSLRQGLSEAFF. The chain recombines TRBV27 with TRBJ1-1; tentative D call: TRBD1 (5 bases). CDR3 length: 14 amino acids. The ends were cut back, 2 bases at V and 6 bases at J, with 13 bases in the middle. The germline gives CDR1 MNHEY, CDR2 SMNVEV (reference sequence).

This chain joins TRBV2 and TRBJ2-4, with D maybe TRBD2 (6 bases). The germline gives CDR1 SNHLY, CDR2 FYNNEI. The length of the CDR3 is 15 residues. The germline V and J ends were trimmed by 5 bases and 1 base, with 12 bases remaining between them. CDR3 sequence reads: CASSPASEAKNIQYF. The CDR3 coding sequence is TGTGCCAGCAGTCCCGCTAGCGAGGCCAAAAACATTCAGTACTTC.

The gene calls are TRBV7-2 and TRBJ2-7, with D tentatively TRBD1 (8 bases). The CDR3 totals 13 residues. V was trimmed by 1 base and J by 6 bases, leaving 10 bases between them. The germline V gene has CDR1 SGHTA and CDR2 FQGNSA. The CDR3, as DNA: TGTGCCAGCAGCTTAGACAGGGGGGGCGAGCAGTACTTC. As protein: CASSLDRGGEQYF.

The chain carries TRBV2 and TRBJ2-5; TRBD2 aligns across 7 bases. Germline trimming cut 2 bases from V and 5 bases from J; bases unmatched to any gene: 8. CDR1 is SNHLY and CDR2 is FYNNEI in the germline V gene. The CDR3 contains 15 residues. This CDR3 reads CASSEFVGGSETQYF. The CDR3 bases are TGTGCCAGCAGTGAATTTGTGGGAGGGAGTGAGACCCAGTACTTC. Full variable domain (outside the CDR3, taken from reference TRBV2 and TRBJ2-5): EPEVTQTPSHQVTQMGQEVILRCVPISNHLYFYWYRQILGQKVEFLVSFYNNEISEKSEIFDDQFSVERPDGSNFTLKIRSTKLEDSAMYFCASSEFVGGSETQYFGPGTRLLVL.

This chain connects TRBV7-9 to TRBJ2-5; 9 nucleotides line up with TRBD2. In germline, CDR1 is SEHNR, CDR2 FQNEAQ (reference sequence). J lost 5 bases, V lost 3 bases, and 10 bases had no gene match. The CDR3 length is 16 residues. CDR3: CASSFSSGARGETQYF. Here the CDR3 DNA reads TGTGCCAGCAGCTTCTCTAGCGGGGCCCGCGGGGAGACCCAGTACTTC.

The chain uses TRBV12-5 and TRBJ2-5, with D maybe TRBD1 (6 bases). The CDR3 runs 16 residues. With 6 bases removed from V and 5 bases from J, the gap between germline ends came to 22 bases. Germline CDR1 and CDR2: LGHNT and FRNRAP. This CDR3 reads CASGQGSGGRRETQYF. The CDR3 DNA sequence: TGTGCTAGTGGCCAGGGGTCAGGAGGCCGGAGGGAGACCCAGTACTTC.

The V and J genes are TRBV3-1 (or the pseudogene TRBV3-2) and TRBJ2-1; 11 bases fit TRBD2. CDR3 length: 15 amino acids. V shed 5 bases, J shed 6 bases, and the junction held 6 bases outside the gene matches. Germline V gene sequence: CDR1 LGHDT, CDR2 YNNKEL (reference sequence). This CDR3 reads CASSGTSGSFNEQFF. CDR3 DNA: TGTGCCAGCAGCGGTACTAGCGGGAGTTTCAATGAGCAGTTCTTC.

The chain carries TRBV7-2 and TRBJ1-6, with D unresolved. The CDR3 spans 13 residues. Trimming left V 1 base short and J 9 bases short, with 7 bases between. Germline V gene lookup returns CDR1 SGHTA and CDR2 FQGNSA. The CDR3 DNA follows: TGTGCCAGCAGCTTAGACATGGTTTCACCCCTCCACTTT. It translates to CASSLDMVSPLHF.

The chain combines TRBV5-1 with TRBJ2-1; 12 bases align to TRBD1. V lost 4 bases, J lost 4 bases, and 3 bases stayed unmatched. There are 15 residues in the CDR3. From germline, CDR1 is SGHRS and CDR2 YFSETQ. The CDR3 loop reads CASSGTGGEYNEQFF. Written as DNA, the CDR3 is TGCGCCAGCAGCGGGACAGGGGGCGAATACAATGAGCAGTTCTTC.

The V gene is TRBV6-6, the J gene TRBJ2-1; 9 positions match TRBD2. Germline V gene data show CDR1 as MNHNY and CDR2 as SVGAGI (reference sequence). There are 13 residues in the CDR3. The J segment lost 13 bases and the V segment lost 6 bases, leaving 10 bases of the junction unmatched. The CDR3 spells CASRSSGGREQFF. The DNA for the CDR3 is TGTGCCAGCAGGTCCTCGGGCGGGAGGGAACAGTTCTTC.

V gene TRBV21-1 combines with J gene TRBJ2-4; TRBD2 reflects the table's D call only, with no check against the DNA. TRBV21-1 is flagged as a pseudogene. This CDR3 region has 12 residues. CDR3 region: CASGQAGNIQYF. The CDR3 nucleotides read TGTGCCAGCGGTCAGGCGGGAAACATTCAGTACTTC.

This clone has a handful of counts. V is TRBV7-2 and J is TRBJ1-2, with D tentatively TRBD1 (5 bases). Trimming took 7 bases from V and 5 from J, leaving 11 bases between them. Germline V lookup: CDR1 SGHTA, CDR2 FQGNSA. The CDR3 is made up of 12 amino acids. The CDR3 bases are TGTGCCAGCACCCCCCAGGGTTATGGCTACACCTTC. Protein sequence: CASTPQGYGYTF.

The CDR3 DNA reads TGTGCCAGCAGGGGAGGACAGGGGACCGAGCAGTACTTC. The encoded protein is CASRGGQGTEQYF. The rearrangement links TRBV6-5 to TRBJ2-7; 9 bases are shared with TRBD1. Per germline, CDR1 MNHEY and CDR2 SVGAGI. Unmatched junction bases numbered 6, after V lost 6 bases and J lost 6 bases. The CDR3 has 13 residues.

This chain links TRBV5-1 with TRBJ2-7; the D is unclear. This CDR3 comprises 17 residues. The germline V gene encodes CDR1 SGHRS and CDR2 YFSETQ. V was shortened by 1 base and J by 4 bases, with 21 bases between the two germline ends. CDR3 in DNA: TGCGCCAGCAGCTTGAGGTCAACGAGCGTCCCAACTTACGAGCAGTACTTC. Translation gives CASSLRSTSVPTYEQYF.

The rearrangement uses TRBV27 and TRBJ2-7; TRBD2 matches 8 bases. With 2 bases clipped from V and 4 bases from J, the junction kept 4 bases outside the gene matches. The CDR3 covers 14 residues. Per the germline V gene, CDR1 is MNHEY and CDR2 is SMNVEV (reference sequence). CDR3 residues: CASSLREGPYEQYF. CDR3 bases: TGTGCCAGCAGTTTACGGGAGGGCCCTTACGAGCAGTACTTC.

This sequence joins TRBV6-1 and TRBJ2-5, with D maybe TRBD2 (7 bases). CDR1 is MNHNS, CDR2 SASEGT, per germline. The V and J ends lost 0 bases and 4 bases respectively, with 15 bases between them. This CDR3 has 16 residues. The CDR3 region is CASSEAGAGVRETQYF. The DNA for the CDR3 is TGTGCCAGCAGTGAAGCGGGGGCGGGGGTCCGAGAGACCCAGTACTTC.

As to this clone: The identical CDR3 is also encoded by other nucleotide sequences in the sample. V gene TRBV6-5 combines with J gene TRBJ1-1; D may be TRBD1 (6 bases). Between the trimmed V and J ends, which lost 6 bases and 1 base, there was a span of 9 bases. CDR1 is MNHEY, CDR2 SVGAGI, per germline. The CDR3 spans 13 residues. The CDR3 nucleotides read TGTGCCAGCAGATTACAGGGGAACACTGAAGCTTTCTTT. Translation gives CASRLQGNTEAFF.

The chain recombines TRBV5-5 with TRBJ2-5; a weak D match, TRBD1 (6 bases). V was pared by 6 bases and J by 4 bases, with 13 bases between. Germline CDR1 is SGHKS and CDR2 is YYEKEE (reference sequence). This CDR3 region has 13 residues. Here the CDR3 DNA reads TGTGCCAGCAAAGGACAGCCAGTAGAGACCCAGTACTTC. Its translation: CASKGQPVETQYF. Supplemented by reference TRBV5-5 and TRBJ2-5, the full variable domain reads DAGVTQSPTHLIKTRGQQVTLRCSPISGHKSVSWYQQVLGQGPQFIFQYYEKEERGRGNFPDRFSARQFPNYSSELNVNALLLGDSALYLCASKGQPVETQYFGPGTRLLVL.

The rearrangement links TRBV7-9 to TRBJ1-2, with a tentative D call TRBD1 (6 bases). V shed 10 bases and J shed 8 bases, with 23 bases lying between them. Germline loops: CDR1 SEHNR, CDR2 FQNEAQ (reference sequence). The CDR3 has 14 amino acids. The CDR3 sequence: CATIHGQLPGGYTF. The CDR3 coding sequence is TGTGCCACCATACACGGACAGCTCCCGGGCGGCTACACCTTC.

This sequence joins TRBV5-6 and TRBJ1-2; TRBD1 matches 8 bases. V lost 4 bases and J lost 1; bases outside the gene matches: 3. The CDR3 has 14 amino acids. Germline V gene data show CDR1 as SGHDT and CDR2 as YYEEEE. The CDR3 sequence is CASSQQGVNYGYTF. The CDR3 nucleotides read TGTGCCAGCAGCCAACAGGGGGTTAACTATGGCTACACCTTC.

This clone has just a few counts. The chain couples TRBV29-1 to TRBJ1-2; 7 nucleotides line up with TRBD1. The J segment lost 7 bases and the V segment lost 6 bases, leaving 11 bases of the junction unmatched. The CDR3 runs to 13 residues. CDR1 and CDR2 from the germline V gene are SQVTM and ANQGSEA. CDR3 bases: TGCAGCGTGCAAGAGGGGACAGTAGGTGGCTACACCTTC. Residues: CSVQEGTVGGYTF.

The table lists this clone with a few counts. The chain couples TRBV11-2 to TRBJ2-3; 7 bases agree with TRBD2. After removal of 0 bases from V and 3 bases from J, the junction contained 12 bases not matched to a gene. CDR1 is SGHAT and CDR2 is FQNNGV in the germline V gene. This CDR3 comprises 18 residues. This CDR3 reads CASSLDRPTRGGTDTQYF. Here the CDR3 DNA reads TGTGCCAGCAGCTTAGATCGTCCCACTAGGGGAGGGACAGATACGCAGTATTTT.

J is TRBJ1-1 and V is TRBV9, with TRBD1 as a possible D gene (5 bases). The CDR3 runs to 14 residues. With 5 bases removed from V and 5 bases from J, the gap between germline ends came to 16 bases. Germline-derived CDR1 and CDR2 are SGDLS and YYNGEE. CDR3 nucleotides: TGTGCCAGCAGTGTCACCCCTCGGGGGACTGAAGCTTTCTTT. Translation gives CASSVTPRGTEAFF.

The V and J genes are TRBV6-5 and TRBJ1-1, with D maybe TRBD1 (6 bases). Deletions cut 6 bases from V and 8 bases from J, with 19 bases between. In germline, CDR1 is MNHEY, CDR2 SVGAGI. The CDR3 covers 14 residues. The CDR3 region is CASRKGQPGKEAFF. CDR3 in DNA: TGTGCCAGCAGAAAAGGACAGCCTGGGAAAGAAGCTTTCTTT.

There are a few counts of this clone. CDR3 bases: TGTGCCAGCAGCAGACTCTCCGGGACAACCACTGAAAAACTGTTTTTT. This gives the protein CASSRLSGTTTEKLFF. The chain combines TRBV5-4 with TRBJ1-4; D might be TRBD1 (6 bases). In germline, CDR1 is SGHNT, CDR2 YYREEE (reference sequence). V lost 4 bases to trimming and J lost 7 bases, with 20 bases between them. This CDR3 is built from 16 residues.

The chain has TRBV2 and TRBJ2-7, with 11 bases lining up with TRBD1. There are 15 residues in the CDR3. Germline V gives CDR1 SNHLY, CDR2 FYNNEI. V was clipped by 4 bases and J by 6 bases; unmatched bases: 8. The CDR3 reads CASSGVGTGGLEQYF. In DNA form, the CDR3 reads TGTGCCAGCAGTGGAGTGGGGACAGGGGGTCTCGAGCAGTACTTC.